The source of this T cell receptor beta chain is a study of cytomegalovirus exposure and HLA in healthy donors. When sampled, the donors appeared nominally healthy, though they likely had unrecorded immune exposures. Concerning this clone: The antigen is unknown.

Primers: 60 Vbeta forward and 13 Jbeta reverse. Clones were read by immunoSEQ multiplex PCR, and TCRdb kept only the in-frame ones, dropping some. The sample holds 100,000 to 150,000 clones; around three quarters are singletons and the top ten take approximately 4.5%. Trimming at V came to 10 bases and at J to 2 bases, leaving 4 bases not matched to a gene. The V gene's germline CDR1 is ENHRY and CDR2 SYGVKD. The CDR3 has 13 residues. Findings of the study overall: At a 0.05 false discovery rate, a later analysis found some 18,000 TCR beta sequences to be associated with HLA alleles.

The TCR was taken from a male donor in good health and CMV-seropositive. V usage is TRBV10-3 and J usage is TRBJ1-3; TRBD1 matches at 8 bases. The source material was PBMCs. For the CDR3, the DNA is TGTGCCACTTCGACAGGGGCTGGAAACACCATATATTTT. Its protein is CATSTGAGNTIYF.